A selection of T cell receptor beta chains follows, all from one sample in a study of spatial heterogeneity in lung cancer. One entry per CDR3 protein results from TCRdb running MiXCR on the 5' RACE reads. The table has about 36,000 distinct CDR3 sequences, less than 9.5% seen once; the top ten hold 29%. This specimen consisted of PBMCs, obtained at surgery. Receptors were obtained from a female donor with early-stage non-small cell lung cancer. Both conserved end residues are part of each CDR3. Each record gives: CDR3 protein, CDR3 DNA, J gene, V gene, D gene, clone size. The D gene is left open where the match is weak. Clone size appears in some rows only: once, few, many, or a class for an expanded clone.

cdr3_aa: CASSFVVGSGPNEQFF; cdr3_nt: TGTGCCAGCAGCTTTGTAGTGGGGTCAGGCCCCAATGAGCAGTTCTTC; j_call: TRBJ2-1; v_call: TRBV7-8; d_call: .; clone_size: many
cdr3_aa: CASSVGQVSPGELFF; cdr3_nt: TGTGCCAGCAGTGTAGGGCAGGTGTCCCCCGGGGAGCTGTTTTTT; j_call: TRBJ2-2; v_call: TRBV2; d_call: .; clone_size: few
cdr3_aa: CASSFNRGQNYGYTF; cdr3_nt: TGCGCCAGCAGCTTCAACAGGGGGCAGAACTATGGCTACACCTTC; j_call: TRBJ1-2; v_call: TRBV4-1; d_call: TRBD1; clone_size: many
cdr3_aa: CASSADLYGYTF; cdr3_nt: TGTGCCAGCTCAGCCGACCTGTATGGCTACACCTTC; j_call: TRBJ1-2; v_call: TRBV18; d_call: .; clone_size: few
cdr3_aa: CASSEPGGSGANVLTF; cdr3_nt: TGTGCCAGCAGTGAACCGGGGGGCTCTGGGGCCAACGTCCTGACTTTC; j_call: TRBJ2-6; v_call: TRBV2; d_call: TRBD2; clone_size: few
cdr3_aa: CASGAGYRTDTQYF; cdr3_nt: TGTGCCAGCGGAGCGGGATACCGCACAGATACGCAGTATTTT; j_call: TRBJ2-3; v_call: TRBV7-2; d_call: TRBD2; clone_size: many
cdr3_aa: CASSPGANYGYTF; cdr3_nt: TGTGCCAGCAGCCCAGGAGCTAACTATGGCTACACCTTC; j_call: TRBJ1-2; v_call: TRBV6-6; d_call: .; clone_size: many
cdr3_aa: CSVRAGGSYNEQFF; cdr3_nt: TGCAGTGTTCGGGCGGGAGGCTCCTACAATGAGCAGTTCTTC; j_call: TRBJ2-1; v_call: TRBV20-1; d_call: TRBD2; clone_size: many
cdr3_aa: CASSPGGSKAGNEQFF; cdr3_nt: TGTGCCAGCAGCCCAGGGGGCTCTAAGGCAGGCAATGAGCAGTTCTTC; j_call: TRBJ2-1; v_call: TRBV12-3/TRBV12-4; d_call: TRBD1; clone_size: .
cdr3_aa: CASSQMGLASEQFF; cdr3_nt: TGTGCCAGCAGCCAGATGGGACTAGCGAGTGAGCAGTTCTTC; j_call: TRBJ2-1; v_call: TRBV9; d_call: TRBD2; clone_size: .
cdr3_aa: CASSQGTGSSYEQYF; cdr3_nt: TGCGCCAGCAGCCAGGGGACGGGAAGCTCCTACGAGCAGTACTTC; j_call: TRBJ2-7; v_call: TRBV5-1; d_call: .; clone_size: many
cdr3_aa: CSARDWGDGYEQYF; cdr3_nt: TGCAGTGCTAGAGATTGGGGTGACGGCTACGAGCAGTACTTC; j_call: TRBJ2-7; v_call: TRBV20-1; d_call: .; clone_size: many
cdr3_aa: CASSYLRDTQYF; cdr3_nt: TGTGCCAGCAGTTACCTACGGGATACGCAGTATTTT; j_call: TRBJ2-3; v_call: TRBV6-6; d_call: .; clone_size: many
cdr3_aa: CASSVGTSGLETQYF; cdr3_nt: TGCGCCAGCAGCGTTGGGACTAGCGGACTAGAGACCCAGTACTTC; j_call: TRBJ2-5; v_call: TRBV5-1; d_call: TRBD2; clone_size: many
cdr3_aa: CASSSYYEQFF; cdr3_nt: TGTGCCAGCAGCTCCTATTATGAGCAGTTCTTC; j_call: TRBJ2-1; v_call: TRBV12-3/TRBV12-4; d_call: .; clone_size: .
cdr3_aa: CASSSRGSGTANSPLHF; cdr3_nt: TGCGCCAGCAGCTCAAGGGGGTCCGGGACAGCCAATTCACCCCTCCACTTT; j_call: TRBJ1-6; v_call: TRBV5-1; d_call: TRBD1; clone_size: many
cdr3_aa: CASSEDGNPYNEQFF; cdr3_nt: TGCGCCAGCAGTGAGGACGGAAACCCCTACAATGAGCAGTTCTTC; j_call: TRBJ2-1; v_call: TRBV10-1; d_call: .; clone_size: few
cdr3_aa: CSARSRGDLEAFF; cdr3_nt: TGCAGTGCTAGATCGAGGGGGGACTTGGAAGCTTTCTTT; j_call: TRBJ1-1; v_call: TRBV20-1; d_call: .; clone_size: few
cdr3_aa: CASSPTSSEQFF; cdr3_nt: TGTGCCAGCAGCCCCACTAGTTCTGAGCAGTTCTTC; j_call: TRBJ2-1; v_call: TRBV11-2; d_call: .; clone_size: medium-sized
cdr3_aa: CASSLGLSSNEQFF; cdr3_nt: TGTGCCAGCAGCTTAGGTTTATCCAGCAATGAGCAGTTCTTC; j_call: TRBJ2-1; v_call: TRBV11-3; d_call: .; clone_size: many
cdr3_aa: CASRRSSGQSSYNEQFF; cdr3_nt: TGTGCCAGCAGAAGGTCGAGCGGGCAAAGCTCCTACAATGAGCAGTTCTTC; j_call: TRBJ2-1; v_call: TRBV12-3/TRBV12-4; d_call: .; clone_size: .
cdr3_aa: CASSPRMSDTQYF; cdr3_nt: TGTGCCAGCAGTCCCCGGATGTCGGATACGCAGTATTTT; j_call: TRBJ2-3; v_call: TRBV6-4; d_call: .; clone_size: many
cdr3_aa: CASSFDRAGELFF; cdr3_nt: TGTGCCAGCAGCTTCGACAGGGCCGGGGAGCTGTTTTTT; j_call: TRBJ2-2; v_call: TRBV11-3; d_call: TRBD1; clone_size: few
cdr3_aa: CASSQGLAINTGELFF; cdr3_nt: TGTGCCAGCAGCCAAGGGCTAGCGATAAACACCGGGGAGCTGTTTTTT; j_call: TRBJ2-2; v_call: TRBV3-1; d_call: .; clone_size: few
cdr3_aa: CASSEQGRDEQYF; cdr3_nt: TGTGCCAGCAGTGAACAGGGTCGCGACGAGCAGTACTTC; j_call: TRBJ2-7; v_call: TRBV2; d_call: .; clone_size: .
cdr3_aa: CATSRDGDSRTGELFF; cdr3_nt: TGTGCCACCAGCAGAGATGGAGACAGCCGCACCGGGGAGCTGTTTTTT; j_call: TRBJ2-2; v_call: TRBV15; d_call: .; clone_size: .
cdr3_aa: CASSRRTREAYEQYF; cdr3_nt: TGTGCCAGCAGCCGACGGACACGAGAGGCCTACGAGCAGTACTTC; j_call: TRBJ2-7; v_call: TRBV7-8; d_call: .; clone_size: many